The entry that follows covers one TCR beta chain sequence. The antigen is not known. The data originate from a study of cytomegalovirus exposure and HLA in healthy donors. Overall study context: Of all 380 or so donors who were genotyped, roughly 81% belonged to the Caucasian-associated ancestry cluster.

In the PCR, 60 Vbeta and 13 Jbeta primers were used. Clones were read by immunoSEQ multiplex PCR, and TCRdb kept only the in-frame ones, dropping some. The repertoire consists of tens of thousands of clones, with roughly 69% occurring once and the leading ten covering about 21%. Study conclusions and caveats: In a later analysis, about 17,000 TCR beta sequences were associated with HLA alleles at 0.05 false discovery rate. By HLA locus, TCR association rates varied in a later analysis, with DRB1 showing the most and HLA-C the fewest.

The germline V gene encodes CDR1 MNHEY and CDR2 SVGAGI. This CDR3 contains 15 residues. V shed 6 bases, J shed 5 bases, and the junction held 5 bases outside the gene matches. This TCR was sampled from a man in his fifties or sixties in good health and CMV-seropositive. Sequenced input: PBMCs. The genes are TRBV6-5 and TRBJ2-2, with TRBD2 identical over 11 bases. DNA for the CDR3: TGTGCCAGCAGGCTAGCGGGAGGCGGGACCGGGGAGCTGTTTTTT. Protein: CASRLAGGGTGELFF.